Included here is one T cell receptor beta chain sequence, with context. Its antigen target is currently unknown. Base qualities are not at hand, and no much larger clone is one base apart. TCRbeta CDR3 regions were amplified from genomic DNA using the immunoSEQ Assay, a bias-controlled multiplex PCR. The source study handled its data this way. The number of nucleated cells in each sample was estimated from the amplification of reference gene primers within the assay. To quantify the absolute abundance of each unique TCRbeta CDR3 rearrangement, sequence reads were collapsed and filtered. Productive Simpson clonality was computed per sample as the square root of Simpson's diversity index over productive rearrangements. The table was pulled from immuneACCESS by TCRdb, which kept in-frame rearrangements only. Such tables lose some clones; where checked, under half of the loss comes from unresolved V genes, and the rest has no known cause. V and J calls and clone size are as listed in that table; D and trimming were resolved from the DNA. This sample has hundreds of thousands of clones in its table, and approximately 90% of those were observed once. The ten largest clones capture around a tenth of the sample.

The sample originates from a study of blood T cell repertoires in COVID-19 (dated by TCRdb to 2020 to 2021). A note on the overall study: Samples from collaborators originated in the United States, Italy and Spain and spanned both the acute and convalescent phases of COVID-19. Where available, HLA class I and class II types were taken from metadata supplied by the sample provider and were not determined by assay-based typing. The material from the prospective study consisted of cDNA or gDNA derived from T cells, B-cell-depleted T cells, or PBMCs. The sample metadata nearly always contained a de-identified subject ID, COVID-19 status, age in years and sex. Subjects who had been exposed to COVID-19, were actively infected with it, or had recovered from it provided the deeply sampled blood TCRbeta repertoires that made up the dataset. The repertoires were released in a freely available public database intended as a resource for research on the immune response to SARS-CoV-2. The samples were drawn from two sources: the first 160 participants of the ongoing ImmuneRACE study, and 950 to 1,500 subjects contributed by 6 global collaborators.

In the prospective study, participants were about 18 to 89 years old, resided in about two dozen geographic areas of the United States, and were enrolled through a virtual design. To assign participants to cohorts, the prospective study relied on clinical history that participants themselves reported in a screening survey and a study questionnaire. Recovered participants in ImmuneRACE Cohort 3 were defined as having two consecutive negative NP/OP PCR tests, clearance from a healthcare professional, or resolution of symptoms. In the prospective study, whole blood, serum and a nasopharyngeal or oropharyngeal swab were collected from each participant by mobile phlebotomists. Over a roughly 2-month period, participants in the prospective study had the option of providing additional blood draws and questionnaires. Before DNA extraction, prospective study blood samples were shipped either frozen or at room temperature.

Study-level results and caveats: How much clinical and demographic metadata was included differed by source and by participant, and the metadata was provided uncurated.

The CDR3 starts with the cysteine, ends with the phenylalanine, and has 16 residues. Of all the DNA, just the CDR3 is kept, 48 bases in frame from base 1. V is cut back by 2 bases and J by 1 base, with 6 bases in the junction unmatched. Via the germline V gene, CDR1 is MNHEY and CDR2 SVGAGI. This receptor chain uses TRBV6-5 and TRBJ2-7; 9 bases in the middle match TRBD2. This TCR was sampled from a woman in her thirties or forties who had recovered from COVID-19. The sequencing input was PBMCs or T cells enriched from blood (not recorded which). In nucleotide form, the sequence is TGTGCCAGCAGTTACGTTGGCGGGGGGGCTTCCTACGAGCAGTACTTC. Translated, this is CASSYVGGGASYEQYF.